The rows below give T cell receptor beta chains drawn from one sample of a study of OX40 agonist ivuxolimab in advanced cancers. Measured with immunoSEQ multiplex PCR; TCRdb has only the in-frame clones, and not every one. The table includes tens of thousands of clones, 75% to 90% detected once. Material: CD4+ or CD8+ T cells sorted from blood, obtained in a trial of the OX40 agonist ivuxolimab. Receptors were obtained from an adult with an advanced solid tumor such as melanoma, head and neck, liver or kidney cancer. Both conserved end residues are part of each CDR3. The D gene is left open where the match is weak. Some rows have no size entry. The others give once, few or many, or a class for an expanded clone.

d_gene: TRBD1; abundance: .; j_gene: TRBJ2-7; v_gene: TRBV28; CDR3aa: CASSQTPGQLYEQYF; CDR3nt: TGTGCCAGCAGCCAAACGCCGGGACAGCTTTACGAGCAGTACTTC
d_gene: .; abundance: .; j_gene: TRBJ1-3; v_gene: TRBV9; CDR3aa: CASSVVPSRDIYF; CDR3nt: TGTGCCAGCAGCGTAGTCCCCAGCCGGGATATATATTTT
d_gene: TRBD2; abundance: .; j_gene: TRBJ2-7; v_gene: TRBV28; CDR3aa: CASSSRTSASYEQYF; CDR3nt: TGTGCCAGCAGTTCCCGGACTAGCGCTTCCTACGAGCAGTACTTC
d_gene: .; abundance: .; j_gene: TRBJ2-1; v_gene: TRBV9; CDR3aa: CASSVNSYNEQFF; CDR3nt: TGTGCCAGCAGCGTGAACTCCTACAATGAGCAGTTCTTC
d_gene: .; abundance: .; j_gene: TRBJ2-1; v_gene: TRBV18; CDR3aa: CASSPPPRGGNEQFF; CDR3nt: TGTGCCAGCTCACCACCTCCTAGAGGGGGTAATGAGCAGTTCTTC
d_gene: .; abundance: once; j_gene: TRBJ2-5; v_gene: TRBV29-1; CDR3aa: CSAARGDVTQYF; CDR3nt: TGCAGCGCTGCGAGGGGAGATGTGACCCAGTACTTC
d_gene: .; abundance: many; j_gene: TRBJ2-1; v_gene: TRBV7-2; CDR3aa: CASSFLDRSYNEQFF; CDR3nt: TGTGCCAGCAGCTTTTTGGACAGATCCTACAATGAGCAGTTCTTC
d_gene: TRBD1; abundance: few; j_gene: TRBJ2-5; v_gene: TRBV6-5; CDR3aa: CASSWGQGETQYF; CDR3nt: TGTGCCAGCAGTTGGGGACAGGGCGAGACCCAGTACTTC
d_gene: .; abundance: .; j_gene: TRBJ2-7; v_gene: TRBV6-5; CDR3aa: CASSPGVPEATRQYF; CDR3nt: TGTGCCAGCAGTCCGGGCGTCCCAGAAGCCACGAGACAGTACTTC
d_gene: .; abundance: .; j_gene: TRBJ2-3; v_gene: TRBV30; CDR3aa: CAWSQAASSLDTQYF; CDR3nt: TGTGCCTGGAGCCAAGCGGCGTCTAGCCTAGATACGCAGTATTTT
d_gene: .; abundance: .; j_gene: TRBJ2-7; v_gene: TRBV6-4; CDR3aa: CASSDPCPGRFYEQYF; CDR3nt: TGTGCCAGCAGTGACCCTTGCCCGGGGAGGTTCTACGAGCAGTACTTC
d_gene: .; abundance: few; j_gene: TRBJ2-7; v_gene: TRBV19; CDR3aa: CASSIAPLYEQYF; CDR3nt: TGTGCCAGTAGTATAGCCCCCCTCTACGAGCAGTACTTC
d_gene: .; abundance: .; j_gene: TRBJ2-7; v_gene: TRBV7-9; CDR3aa: CASSNTRAGGAYEQYF; CDR3nt: TGTGCCAGCAGCAACACTAGAGCTGGCGGTGCCTACGAGCAGTACTTC
d_gene: .; abundance: .; j_gene: TRBJ2-2; v_gene: TRBV5-6; CDR3aa: CASSSLMAGELFF; CDR3nt: TGTGCCAGCAGCTCCCTCATGGCCGGGGAGCTGTTTTTT
d_gene: .; abundance: .; j_gene: TRBJ2-5; v_gene: TRBV6-4; CDR3aa: CASATVRGEQETQYF; CDR3nt: TGTGCCAGTGCCACCGTTCGAGGGGAACAAGAGACCCAGTACTTC
d_gene: .; abundance: .; j_gene: TRBJ2-2; v_gene: TRBV5-1; CDR3aa: CASSGSLTGELFF; CDR3nt: TGCGCCAGCAGCGGCTCCCTTACCGGGGAGCTGTTTTTT
d_gene: .; abundance: .; j_gene: TRBJ2-7; v_gene: TRBV28; CDR3aa: CASSFPGGFTYEQYF; CDR3nt: TGTGCCAGCAGTTTTCCGGGTGGCTTCACCTACGAGCAGTACTTC
d_gene: .; abundance: .; j_gene: TRBJ1-3; v_gene: TRBV27; CDR3aa: CASSMDSGTGNTIYF; CDR3nt: TGTGCCAGCAGCATGGACTCGGGGACTGGAAACACCATATATTTT
d_gene: .; abundance: few; j_gene: TRBJ1-2; v_gene: TRBV19; CDR3aa: CASSIAWTDGYTF; CDR3nt: TGTGCCAGTAGTATAGCCTGGACAGATGGCTACACCTTC
d_gene: TRBD2; abundance: .; j_gene: TRBJ2-2; v_gene: TRBV28; CDR3aa: CASSLSGGTGELFF; CDR3nt: TGTGCCAGCAGTTTATCGGGGGGCACCGGGGAGCTGTTTTTT
d_gene: TRBD1; abundance: .; j_gene: TRBJ2-3; v_gene: TRBV5-4; CDR3aa: CASSYDREDTQYF; CDR3nt: TGTGCCAGCAGTTACGACAGGGAGGATACGCAGTATTTT
d_gene: .; abundance: .; j_gene: TRBJ2-7; v_gene: TRBV28; CDR3aa: CASSFWQKMDEQYF; CDR3nt: TGTGCCAGCAGTTTTTGGCAAAAGATGGACGAGCAGTACTTC
d_gene: .; abundance: .; j_gene: TRBJ2-7; v_gene: TRBV4-1; CDR3aa: CASSQGIVTSYEQYF; CDR3nt: TGCGCCAGCAGCCAGGGGATAGTTACCTCCTACGAGCAGTACTTC
d_gene: .; abundance: few; j_gene: TRBJ1-5; v_gene: TRBV7-9; CDR3aa: CASSGDSFNQPQHF; CDR3nt: TGTGCCAGCAGCGGAGACAGCTTCAATCAGCCCCAGCATTTT
d_gene: .; abundance: .; j_gene: TRBJ1-5; v_gene: TRBV27; CDR3aa: CASSLSGNQPQHF; CDR3nt: TGTGCCAGCAGTTTATCAGGAAATCAGCCCCAGCATTTT